Included here is one TCR beta chain sequence, with context. Germline lookup yields CDR1 SEHNR and CDR2 FQNEAQ (reference sequence). CDR3 size: 12 residues. V lost 3 bases and J 7 bases, leaving 6 bases between the germline ends. These data belong to a study of blood T cell repertoires in COVID-19. At the level of the study: Samples representing acute and convalescent COVID-19 were sourced from the United States, Italy and Spain.

As processed by the authors: How many nucleated cells were present was estimated from reference gene primer amplification. Generated by immunoSEQ multiplex PCR, the TCRdb table keeps only in-frame clones and is missing some. From that table come the V and J calls and clone size; the DNA was used to work out D and trimming. Of 300,000 to 400,000 clones in the sample, about 86% were seen once. Participants came from 20 to 25 US areas, aged roughly 18 to 95 years. This sequence originates from a woman between 40 and 55 years old with acute COVID-19. Sequenced material: PBMCs or T cells enriched from blood (not recorded which). The gene calls are TRBV7-9 and TRBJ1-4; no clear D. CDR3 sequence reads: CASSFVLEKLFF. Here the CDR3 DNA reads TGTGCCAGCAGCTTTGTCCTTGAAAAACTGTTTTTT.